This T cell receptor (beta chain) emerged from a study of PD-1 blockade in classical Hodgkin lymphoma. There are a few counts of this clone. Its antigen is still unknown. Germline assignment: CDR1 MGHDK and CDR2 SYGVNS. The V and J ends lost 4 bases and 0 bases respectively, with 1 base between them. The CDR3 is 11 amino acids. Patients all relapsed after autologous stem cell transplantation, and there was variation in brentuximab vedotin exposure. Only in-frame clones appear in the TCRdb table, and some are missing; sequencing was by immunoSEQ multiplex PCR. The sample includes over 25,000 clones, around 78% seen only once; the top ten take about a fifth. Study findings and constraints: Differences between repertoires have undefined causes, possibly disease activity or prior therapy. Patients with a complete response exhibited baseline diversity comparable to newly diagnosed patients.

The rearrangement uses TRBV25-1 and TRBJ2-7, with no clear D. This TCR came from a human donor with classical Hodgkin lymphoma. Sequencing used peripheral blood mononuclear cells (PBMCs), obtained before the second cycle of nivolumab. The CDR3 region has the DNA TGTGCCAGCAGTGCCTCCTACGAGCAGTACTTC. Its translation: CASSASYEQYF.